A single sample is the source of the 8 T cell receptor beta chains below, sequenced in a study of T-cell reconstitution after alpha-beta-depleted transplantation in children. For TCRbeta, the library was prepared with unique molecular identifiers. TCRdb reprocessed the PCR reads with MiXCR, giving one entry per CDR3 protein. The sample lists 600,000 to 700,000 distinct CDR3 sequences, approximately 17% seen once, with approximately 1% in the top ten. This material consisted of PBMCs from the stem cell graft donor, taken from the stem cell graft. These receptors were obtained from a human donor who donated a stem cell graft to a child with acute myeloid leukemia.

This clonotype was counted many times. This chain joins TRBV7-2 and TRBJ2-5; D might be TRBD2 (5 bases). Trimming removed 4 bases at V and 4 bases at J, with 10 bases between. The CDR3 is 13 residues long. CDR1 SGHTA and CDR2 FQGNSA come from the germline V gene. CDR3 amino acids: CASSSPTRETQYF. CDR3 nucleotide sequence: TGTGCCAGCAGCTCGCCTACTAGAGAGACCCAGTACTTC.

This clonotype was counted many times. The chain employs TRBV20-1 and TRBJ2-5; D not certain. CDR3 length equals 12 residues. The V end was cut by 3 bases, the J end by 4 bases, with 9 bases between. Germline V gives CDR1 DFQATT, CDR2 SNEGSKA (reference sequence). The CDR3 spells CSASKPLETQYF. The CDR3 nucleotides read TGCAGTGCTAGCAAGCCCCTAGAGACCCAGTACTTC.

The V gene is TRBV15, the J gene TRBJ1-1; perhaps TRBD1 as D (5 bases). The CDR3 covers 14 residues. With 5 bases removed from V and 0 bases from J, the gap between germline ends came to 10 bases. CDR1 is LNHNV and CDR2 is YYDKDF in the germline V gene (reference sequence). The CDR3 loop reads CATSARVVNTEAFF. In DNA form, the CDR3 reads TGTGCCACCAGCGCCAGGGTGGTGAACACTGAAGCTTTCTTT.

Ten or more counts support this clonotype. The CDR3 DNA reads as TGTGCCAGCAGTTGGGGTCGTGGGGTCACAGATACGCAGTATTTT. Amino acid sequence: CASSWGRGVTDTQYF. V usage is TRBV6-5 and J usage is TRBJ2-3; D gene unclear. This CDR3 comprises 15 residues. The V gene lost 4 bases and the J gene lost 2 bases, with 13 bases spanning the gap. Germline loops: CDR1 MNHEY, CDR2 SVGAGI.

The sample holds many counts of this clonotype. The rearrangement joins TRBV9 to TRBJ2-1; 8 nucleotides line up with TRBD2. The V gene's germline CDR1 is SGDLS and CDR2 YYNGEE. The CDR3 has 14 residues. V was pared by 4 bases and J by 4 bases, with 4 bases of the junction left unmatched. The CDR3 DNA follows: TGTGCCAGCAGCCCTTCGGGGGGGTACAATGAGCAGTTCTTC. Its translation is CASSPSGGYNEQFF.

This clonotype was detected ten times or more. The rearrangement joins TRBV7-2 to TRBJ2-5; D might be TRBD2 (7 bases). With 4 bases removed from V and 1 base from J, the gap between germline ends came to 13 bases. The germline CDR1 and CDR2 sequences are SGHTA and FQGNSA. The CDR3 spans 15 residues. In DNA, the CDR3 is TGTGCCAGCAGCTCGGCGGGGGCCCTCCAAGAGACCCAGTACTTC. Its translation is CASSSAGALQETQYF.

The table lists this clonotype with many counts. The chain combines TRBV15 with TRBJ1-2; D is unresolved. Germline V gene lookup returns CDR1 LNHNV and CDR2 YYDKDF (reference sequence). This CDR3 comprises 14 residues. Trimming took 0 bases from V and 8 from J, leaving 13 bases between them. This chain's CDR3 is CATSRDMGLEGYTF. The CDR3 nucleotides read TGTGCCACCAGCAGAGATATGGGATTGGAGGGCTACACCTTC.

This clonotype was seen ten or more times. The gene calls are TRBV6-1 and TRBJ1-2; D uncertain. This CDR3 comprises 14 residues. Germline assignment: CDR1 MNHNS and CDR2 SASEGT. V lost 0 bases and J lost 4, with 9 bases in between. The CDR3 DNA reads as TGTGCCAGCAGTGAAGCGTTGGACTTCTATGGCTACACCTTC. It is translated as CASSEALDFYGYTF.